This TCR beta chain was captured by sequencing in a study of ipilimumab plus nivolumab after autologous stem cell transplantation. Study-wide findings and caveats: Authors suggest TCR repertoire, Treg phenotype and gut microbiota support further study.

From germline, CDR1 is SGHTA and CDR2 FQGNSA. CDR3 length: 15 amino acids. V lost 5 bases to trimming and J lost 6 bases; unmatched junction nucleotides: 9. Repertoires were generated with immunoSEQ multiplex PCR, while TCRdb's copy carries only in-frame clones and drops some. Here the sample spans 84,000 or so clones, 65% to 85% being singletons. Ipilimumab, 1 mg/kg, started 14 to 28 days after autologous transplant. Comments on this clone: Its antigen is unidentified.

This TCR derives from a male donor with diffuse large B-cell lymphoma. This specimen consisted of PBMCs, obtained in a trial of ipilimumab plus nivolumab as post-transplant consolidation. This chain uses TRBV7-2 with TRBJ2-1; 8 bases fit TRBD2. The CDR3 loop is CASSRTASGPNEQFF. The CDR3 DNA sequence: TGTGCCAGCAGCCGTACCGCTAGCGGGCCCAATGAGCAGTTCTTC. The complete variable domain, with remaining parts taken from reference TRBV7-2 and TRBJ2-1, reads GAGVSQSPSNKVTEKGKDVELRCDPISGHTALYWYRQSLGQGLEFLIYFQGNSAPDKSGLPSDRFSAERTGGSVSTLTIQRTQQEDSAVYLCASSRTASGPNEQFFGPGTRLTVL.